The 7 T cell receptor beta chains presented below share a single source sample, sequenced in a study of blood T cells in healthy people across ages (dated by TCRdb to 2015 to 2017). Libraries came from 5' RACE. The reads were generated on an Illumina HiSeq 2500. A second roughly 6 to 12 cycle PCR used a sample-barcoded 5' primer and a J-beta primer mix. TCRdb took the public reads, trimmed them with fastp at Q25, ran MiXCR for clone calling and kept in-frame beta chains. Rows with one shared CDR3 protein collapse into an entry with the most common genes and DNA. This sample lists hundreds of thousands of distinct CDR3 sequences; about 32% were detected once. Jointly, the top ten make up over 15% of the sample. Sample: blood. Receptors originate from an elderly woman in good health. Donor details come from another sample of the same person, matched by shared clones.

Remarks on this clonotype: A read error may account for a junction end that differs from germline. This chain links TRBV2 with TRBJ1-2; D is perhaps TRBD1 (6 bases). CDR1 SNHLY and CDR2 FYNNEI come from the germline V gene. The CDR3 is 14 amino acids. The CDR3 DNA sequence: TGTGCCAGCAGTGAAGTGGGGGCAAGCTATGACTACACCTTC. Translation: CASSEVGASYDYTF.

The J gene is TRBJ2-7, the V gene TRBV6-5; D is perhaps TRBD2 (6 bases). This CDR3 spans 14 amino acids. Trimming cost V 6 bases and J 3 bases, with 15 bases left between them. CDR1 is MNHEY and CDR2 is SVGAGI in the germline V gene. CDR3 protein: CASRYRRGLYEQYF. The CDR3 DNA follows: TGTGCCAGCAGGTATCGGCGGGGCCTCTACGAGCAGTACTTC.

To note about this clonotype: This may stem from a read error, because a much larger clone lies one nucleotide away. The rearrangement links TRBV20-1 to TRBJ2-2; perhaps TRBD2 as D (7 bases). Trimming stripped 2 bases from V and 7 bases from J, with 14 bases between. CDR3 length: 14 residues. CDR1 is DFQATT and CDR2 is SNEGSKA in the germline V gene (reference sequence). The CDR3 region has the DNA TGCAGTGCTAGATCGGGGGGCCAAGGCGGGGAGCTGTTTTTT. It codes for CSARSGGQGGELFF.

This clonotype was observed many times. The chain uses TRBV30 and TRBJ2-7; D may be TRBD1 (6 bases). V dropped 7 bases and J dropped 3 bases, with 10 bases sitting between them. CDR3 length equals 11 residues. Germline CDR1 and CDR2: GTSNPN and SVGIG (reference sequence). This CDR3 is CASMDSYEQYF. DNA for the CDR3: TGTGCCTCTATGGACAGCTACGAGCAGTACTTC.

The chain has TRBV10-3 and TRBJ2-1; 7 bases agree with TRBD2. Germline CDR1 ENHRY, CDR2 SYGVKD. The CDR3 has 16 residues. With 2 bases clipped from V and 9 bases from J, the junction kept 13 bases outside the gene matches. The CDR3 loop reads CAISEESLGRAREQFF. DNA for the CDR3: TGTGCCATCAGTGAGGAGAGTCTTGGGAGGGCCCGTGAGCAGTTCTTC.

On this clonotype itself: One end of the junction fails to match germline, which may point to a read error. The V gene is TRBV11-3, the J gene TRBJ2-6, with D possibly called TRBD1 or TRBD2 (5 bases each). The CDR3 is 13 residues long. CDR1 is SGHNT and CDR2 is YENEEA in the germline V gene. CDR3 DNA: TGTGCCAGCAGCCCCGGGACCTCCAACGTCCGGACTTTC. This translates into CASSPGTSNVRTF.

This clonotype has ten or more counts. This CDR3 reads CASIWGAGNNEQFF. CDR3 DNA: TGTGCCAGCATTTGGGGTGCAGGGAACAATGAGCAGTTCTTC. The chain uses TRBV12-3 or TRBV12-4 and TRBJ2-1, with D perhaps matching TRBD1 (5 bases). V shed 7 bases and J shed 5 bases, with 15 bases lying between them. The CDR3 is 14 amino acids.